What follows are 28 T cell receptor beta chains derived from one specimen sequenced in a study of blood T cells in healthy people across ages. Next came a second PCR, run for about 6 to 12 cycles, which used a sample-barcoded 5' primer along with a J-beta primer mix. TCRdb re-analysed the 5' RACE reads in MiXCR, keeping a single row per CDR3 protein. This sample has 550,000 to 600,000 distinct CDR3 sequences, with 25% to 30% found just once. The sequenced sample consisted of blood. Receptor source: a woman in her 70s in good health.

A few counts support this clonotype. The chain uses TRBV11-2 and TRBJ1-3; D might be TRBD1 (5 bases). V was pared by 2 bases and J by 4 bases, with 12 bases between. The CDR3 runs to 15 residues. CDR1 and CDR2 from the germline V gene are SGHAT and FQNNGV. Here the CDR3 reads CASSLQGTRGNTIYF. CDR3 bases: TGTGCCAGCAGCTTACAGGGCACGAGGGGAAACACCATATATTTT.

The chain has TRBV5-6 and TRBJ1-2; TRBD1 agrees at 10 bases. V gave up 3 bases and J gave up 8 bases; unmatched junction bases: 7. The CDR3 has 14 amino acids. Looked up from germline, CDR1 is SGHDT and CDR2 is YYEEEE. CDR3 nucleotide sequence: TGTGCCAGCAGCTCTCCGACAGGGGGCTTAGGCTACACCTTC. Protein sequence: CASSSPTGGLGYTF.

V usage is TRBV20-1 and J usage is TRBJ2-1; TRBD2 matches at 13 bases. Trimming took 0 bases from V and 3 from J; bases not matched to a gene: 11. Germline V gene data show CDR1 as DFQATT and CDR2 as SNEGSKA (reference sequence). This CDR3 contains 19 residues. Here the CDR3 DNA reads TGCAGTGCTAGAGACCCTGGGACTAGCGGGGAGACTCTCTACAATGAGCAGTTCTTC. It yields the protein CSARDPGTSGETLYNEQFF.

This clonotype was recorded once. The chain has TRBV6-1 and TRBJ1-4, with a tentative D call TRBD1 (5 bases). CDR3 length: 17 amino acids. Trimming shortened V by 6 bases and J by 4 bases, and 21 bases separated the two germline ends. Germline V gives CDR1 MNHNS, CDR2 SASEGT. The CDR3 loop is CASRISWTQSINEKLFF. As DNA, the CDR3 is TGTGCCAGCAGGATAAGCTGGACACAATCGATTAATGAAAAACTGTTTTTT.

This clonotype occurred a few times. The genes are TRBV9 and TRBJ1-3; D unclear. The CDR3 runs 15 residues. Germline CDR1 reads SGDLS; CDR2 reads YYNGEE. Trimming cost V 4 bases and J 2 bases, with 13 bases left between them. Written as DNA, the CDR3 is TGTGCCAGCAGCTCCCCCCGGGCAGCTGGAAACACCATATATTTT. Its translation: CASSSPRAAGNTIYF.

This clonotype turned up a few times. This sequence joins TRBV7-2 and TRBJ2-5, with 9 positions matching TRBD2. The CDR3 length is 17 residues. After removal of 1 base from V and 8 bases from J, the junction contained 14 bases not matched to a gene. Germline V gene data show CDR1 as SGHTA and CDR2 as FQGNSA. The CDR3 bases are TGTGCCAGCAGCTTAGTTGGTGGCGGGGGGGCGTTTGCTACCCAGTACTTC. Translating gives CASSLVGGGGAFATQYF.

This clonotype was observed a handful of times. The rearrangement joins TRBV12-3 or TRBV12-4 to TRBJ1-2; D not certain. CDR3 length: 11 amino acids. V was shortened by 5 bases and J by 8 bases, with 9 bases between the two germline ends. CDR3 sequence: CASSTRGGYTF. In DNA form, the CDR3 reads TGTGCCAGCAGTACCAGAGGAGGCTACACCTTC.

This chain uses TRBV12-3 or TRBV12-4 with TRBJ2-3; tentatively, D is TRBD1 or TRBD2 (5 bases each). There are 16 residues in the CDR3. Deletions cut 7 bases from V and 2 bases from J, with 19 bases between. This CDR3 is CASTTREGKHTDTQYF. The CDR3 DNA reads TGTGCCAGCACTACAAGAGAGGGGAAACACACAGATACGCAGTATTTT.

This chain links TRBV7-2 with TRBJ1-5, with a possible D match to TRBD1 (6 bases). With 5 bases removed from V and 5 bases from J, the gap between germline ends came to 19 bases. The CDR3 has 16 residues. Germline loops: CDR1 SGHTA, CDR2 FQGNSA. The CDR3 sequence is CASSPRGGGGHQPQHF. The CDR3 DNA follows: TGTGCCAGCAGCCCTCGGGGAGGGGGGGGTCATCAGCCCCAGCATTTT.

The chain couples TRBV12-3 or TRBV12-4 to TRBJ1-2; 9 bases are a match to TRBD1. The junction had 5 bases not matched to a gene; V was cut back by 5 bases and J by 4 bases. This CDR3 comprises 14 residues. The CDR3 is CASSTTGGGYGYTF. CDR3 DNA: TGTGCCAGCAGTACAACAGGGGGCGGCTATGGCTACACCTTC.

There are a few counts of this clonotype. The V gene is TRBV5-5, the J gene TRBJ1-6; no reliable D call. The germline V gene has CDR1 SGHKS and CDR2 YYEKEE (reference sequence). Trimming cost V 1 base and J 0 bases, with 11 bases left between them. The CDR3 contains 17 residues. CDR3 DNA sequence: TGTGCCAGCAGCTTGAGCAGCCCGAGCTCCTATAATTCACCCCTCCACTTT. Residues: CASSLSSPSSYNSPLHF. The full variable domain, rest sourced from reference TRBV5-5 and TRBJ1-6, is DAGVTQSPTHLIKTRGQQVTLRCSPISGHKSVSWYQQVLGQGPQFIFQYYEKEERGRGNFPDRFSARQFPNYSSELNVNALLLGDSALYLCASSLSSPSSYNSPLHFGNGTRLTVT.

This CDR3 is CASSLQGPPDTQYF. CDR3 DNA sequence: TGCGCCAGCAGCCTCCAGGGCCCCCCAGATACGCAGTATTTT. The chain links TRBV5-1 to TRBJ2-3; a possible D gene is TRBD1 (5 bases). V was pared by 4 bases and J by 4 bases, with 13 bases between. The CDR3 spans 14 residues. In germline, CDR1 is SGHRS, CDR2 YFSETQ.

CDR3 sequence (DNA): TGTGCCAGCAGCCGTACTCAGGGGGTCTCCTACGAGCAGTACTTC. Its translation is CASSRTQGVSYEQYF. The chain joins TRBV12-3 or TRBV12-4 to TRBJ2-7, with 7 bases lining up with TRBD1. V dropped 6 bases and J dropped 0; count of bases not matched to a gene: 8. The CDR3 runs to 15 residues.

The chain combines TRBV3-1 with TRBJ2-5; the D is unclear. The end of the DNA aligns better with TRBJ2-1, so the J call may be wrong. The CDR3 extends over 13 amino acids. From germline, CDR1 is LGHDT and CDR2 YNNKEL (reference sequence). The CDR3 nucleotides read TGTGCCAGCAGCCAAAGTTACCACCCCGAGCAGTTCTTC. Protein sequence: CASSQSYHPEQFF.

The chain is built from TRBV5-1 and TRBJ1-3; TRBD1 might be the D (6 bases). Trimming removed 1 base at V and 9 bases at J, with 23 bases between. There are 17 residues in the CDR3. CDR1 and CDR2 from the germline V gene are SGHRS and YFSETQ. CDR3 amino acids: CASSLKTRGPLDGTIYF. The CDR3 DNA follows: TGCGCCAGCAGCTTGAAGACCAGGGGACCTCTGGACGGCACCATATATTTT. The variable domain in full, with the rest retrieved from reference TRBV5-1 and TRBJ1-3, is KAGVTQTPRYLIKTRGQQVTLSCSPISGHRSVSWYQQTPGQGLQFLFEYFSETQRNKGNFPGRFSGRQFSNSRSEMNVSTLELGDSALYLCASSLKTRGPLDGTIYFGEGSWLTVV.

As regards this clonotype: Germline is not matched at one junction end, which may reflect a read error. This chain uses TRBV24-1 with TRBJ2-7; D is possibly TRBD1 (5 bases). Per the germline V gene, CDR1 is KGHDR and CDR2 is SFDVKD. The CDR3 is made up of 13 amino acids. The CDR3 DNA reads TGTGCCGCCAGTGATCGGACAACCTACGAGCAGTACTTC. This translates into CAASDRTTYEQYF.

To note about this clonotype: The junction shows a germline mismatch at one end, possibly a read error. The chain recombines TRBV6-6 with TRBJ1-4, with 7 positions matching TRBD1. This CDR3 region has 16 residues. Looked up from germline, CDR1 is MNHNY and CDR2 is SVGAGI (reference sequence). CDR3 DNA sequence: TGTGCCAGGAGTTACTCGTTCCAGGGGGATGGTGAAAAACTGTTTTTT. This codes for CARSYSFQGDGEKLFF.

CDR3: CASSRVGGDEQYF. The CDR3 DNA is TGTGCCAGCAGCCGAGTCGGGGGTGACGAGCAGTACTTC. The chain has TRBV7-2 and TRBJ2-1, with D perhaps TRBD2 (6 bases). The end of the DNA fits TRBJ2-7 better, so the J call may be wrong. Germline assignment: CDR1 SGHTA and CDR2 FQGNSA. The CDR3 spans 13 residues.

The CDR3 nucleotides read TGCAGCGTTGGAGGGGGCCTCGGGGCGTACGAGCAGTACTTC. Protein: CSVGGGLGAYEQYF. The chain has TRBV29-1 and TRBJ2-1, with 7 positions matching TRBD1. Near its end, the DNA agrees better with TRBJ2-7, so the J call may be wrong. Germline lookup yields CDR1 SQVTM and CDR2 ANQGSEA. This CDR3 has 14 amino acids.

This clonotype was seen repeatedly, ten times or more. The V gene is TRBV12-3 or TRBV12-4, the J gene TRBJ1-1; tentative D call: TRBD1 (6 bases). The CDR3 has 14 residues. Trimming took 6 bases from V and 7 from J, leaving 18 bases between them. DNA for the CDR3: TGTGCCAGCAGCCGACACGACAGGACTCATGAAGCTTTCTTT. Translated: CASSRHDRTHEAFF.

The chain carries TRBV12-3 or TRBV12-4 and TRBJ1-2; 10 positions agree with TRBD1. This CDR3 contains 14 residues. The V segment lost 5 bases and the J segment 7 bases; nucleotides outside the gene matches: 7. The CDR3 region is CASSNLDRGGGYTF. The CDR3 nucleotides are TGTGCCAGCAGTAACCTGGACAGGGGGGGTGGCTACACCTTC.

The V and J genes are TRBV5-5 and TRBJ1-5; TRBD1 matches at 7 bases. The trim removed 4 bases at V and 5 bases at J, leaving 12 bases unmatched. The germline gives CDR1 SGHKS, CDR2 YYEKEE (reference sequence). This CDR3 has 16 amino acids. As DNA, the CDR3 is TGTGCCAGCAGCCTCAGGGGACAGACAACGGATCAGCCCCAGCATTTT. Translated, it gives CASSLRGQTTDQPQHF.

The CDR3 DNA reads as TGTGCCAGCAGTTTTATTTCGGCCAACTATGGCTACACCTTC. Protein product: CASSFISANYGYTF. The chain uses TRBV12-3 or TRBV12-4 and TRBJ1-2; D unresolved. V was clipped by 3 bases and J by 2 bases, with 10 bases between them. The CDR3 has 14 amino acids.

This clonotype was detected only a few times. V usage is TRBV3-1 and J usage is TRBJ2-3, with D unresolved. CDR1 and CDR2 (germline): LGHDT, YNNKEL (reference sequence). V was cut by 5 bases and J by 4 bases, with 7 bases left in between. CDR3 length equals 12 residues. The CDR3 DNA follows: TGTGCCAGCAGCTCTGCGCCAGATACGCAGTATTTT. Its translation is CASSSAPDTQYF.

The chain uses TRBV7-2 and TRBJ1-5; D remains ambiguous. Germline-derived CDR1 and CDR2 are SGHTA and FQGNSA. Trimming stripped 2 bases from V and 0 bases from J, with 8 bases between. The CDR3 has 15 residues. Here the CDR3 reads CASSLNGYSNQPQHF. CDR3 bases: TGTGCCAGCAGCTTAAACGGGTATAGCAATCAGCCCCAGCATTTT.

This clonotype was seen more than once but under ten times. The chain employs TRBV30 and TRBJ1-2; 7 nucleotides match TRBD1. The ends lost 4 bases at V and 2 bases at J; junction bases unmatched: 7. Germline assignment: CDR1 GTSNPN and CDR2 SVGIG (reference sequence). The CDR3 runs to 14 residues. The CDR3 DNA reads as TGTGCCTGGACCTACGGACAGGCCAACTATGGCTACACCTTC. It encodes CAWTYGQANYGYTF.

V is TRBV2 and J is TRBJ1-5; possible D gene TRBD1, 5 bases. Germline CDR1 and CDR2: SNHLY and FYNNEI. The CDR3 covers 15 residues. The V end was cut by 4 bases, the J end by 1 base, with 11 bases between. For the CDR3, the DNA is TGTGCCAGCAGTGGCGGGGCGGGAAGCAATCAGCCCCAGCATTTT. It codes for CASSGGAGSNQPQHF.

The V call is TRBV6-1, the J call TRBJ1-1, with D hard to call. Trimming left V 4 bases short and J 1 base short, with 13 bases between. This CDR3 contains 15 residues. In germline, CDR1 is MNHNS, CDR2 SASEGT. This CDR3 is CASSGSSSGNTEAFF. As DNA, the CDR3 is TGTGCCAGCAGTGGATCTAGTTCGGGGAACACTGAAGCTTTCTTT.